These T cell receptor beta chains were read from a single sample in a study of regulatory T cells in long-lasting Graves disease. MiXCR, applied by TCRdb to the multiplex PCR reads, yields one record per CDR3 protein. Here the sample spans 550,000 to 700,000 distinct CDR3 sequences, about 16% being singletons. These sequences were also reported in another study, on T cells in Graves' hyperthyroidism and ophthalmopathy.

Sequencing used peripheral blood mononuclear cells (PBMCs), obtained at new diagnosis, from a patient treated with antithyroid drugs. The receptors derive from a man aged 18 to 30 with Graves disease. Both conserved end residues are part of each CDR3. D genes are given only for firm matches. A clone size is listed for some rows: how often the clone was seen (once, few, many), or a class if it is expanded.

TRBV12-3/TRBV12-4	.	TRBJ1-1	many	CASSSPGIMNTEAFF	TGTGCCAGCAGTTCCCCCGGGATCATGAACACTGAAGCTTTCTTT
TRBV7-8	.	TRBJ1-4	few	CASSLAERTREKLFF	TGTGCCAGCAGCTTAGCGGAGAGGACGAGGGAAAAACTGTTTTTT
TRBV6-2/TRBV6-3	.	TRBJ2-5	many	CASSYLRRDQETQYF	TGTGCCAGCAGTTACCTACGGCGGGACCAAGAGACCCAGTACTTC
TRBV4-1	.	TRBJ1-5	once	CASSQDTEGDQPQHF	TGCGCCAGCAGCCAAGATACTGAGGGGGATCAGCCCCAGCATTTT
TRBV29-1	TRBD2	TRBJ2-5	few	CSVEDWAGEEDRETQYF	TGCAGCGTTGAAGATTGGGCGGGAGAAGAGGATCGAGAGACCCAGTACTTC
TRBV28	.	TRBJ2-1	many	CASSGLGTNNNEQFF	TGTGCCAGCAGTGGCCTAGGGACAAACAACAATGAGCAGTTCTTC
TRBV29-1	.	TRBJ2-7	many	CSVGTGSEQYF	TGCAGCGTCGGCACAGGGAGCGAGCAGTACTTC
TRBV5-4	.	TRBJ1-5	.	CASSRLGDNNQPQHF	TGTGCCAGCAGCCGTCTGGGGGACAACAATCAGCCCCAGCATTTT
TRBV2	.	TRBJ2-3	many	CASSELYGGGDTQYF	TGTGCCAGCAGTGAATTGTACGGGGGTGGGGATACGCAGTATTTT
TRBV11-2	.	TRBJ2-3	.	CASSLETGTPYGSTDTQYF	TGTGCCAGCAGCTTAGAAACTGGGACACCTTATGGAAGCACAGATACGCAGTATTTT
TRBV13	.	TRBJ2-3	few	CASSLARGGSHTDTQYF	TGTGCCAGCAGCTTAGCCCGTGGAGGTTCTCACACAGATACGCAGTATTTT
TRBV5-6	.	TRBJ1-1	.	CASSLEKAGAFF	TGTGCCAGCAGCTTGGAAAAGGCAGGCGCTTTCTTT
TRBV11-2	.	TRBJ2-1	many	CASSSLIRLAEQFF	TGTGCCAGCAGCTCATTAATTAGGCTAGCTGAGCAGTTCTTC
TRBV18	.	TRBJ2-1	.	CASSPVEISYNEQFF	TGTGCCAGCTCACCGGTGGAGATCTCCTACAATGAGCAGTTCTTC